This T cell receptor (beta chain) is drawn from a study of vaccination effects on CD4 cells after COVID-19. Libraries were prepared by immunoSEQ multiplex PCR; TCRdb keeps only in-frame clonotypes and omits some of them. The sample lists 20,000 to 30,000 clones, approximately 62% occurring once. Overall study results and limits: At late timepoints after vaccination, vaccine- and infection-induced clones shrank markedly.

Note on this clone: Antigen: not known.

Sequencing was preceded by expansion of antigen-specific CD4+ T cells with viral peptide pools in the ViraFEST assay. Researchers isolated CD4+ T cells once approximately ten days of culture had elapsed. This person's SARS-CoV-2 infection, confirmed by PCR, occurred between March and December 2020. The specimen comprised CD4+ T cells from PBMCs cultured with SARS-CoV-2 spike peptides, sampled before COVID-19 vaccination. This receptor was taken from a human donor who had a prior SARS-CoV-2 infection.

The CDR3 nucleotides are TGTGCCAGCAGCCCCCCCTCTATCTACGAGCAGTACTTC. Translated: CASSPPSIYEQYF. This rearrangement joins TRBV7-9 to TRBJ2-7; D uncertain. This CDR3 has 13 residues. CDR1 and CDR2 (germline): SEHNR, FQNEAQ (reference sequence). Trimming stripped 5 bases from V and 3 bases from J, with 11 bases between.